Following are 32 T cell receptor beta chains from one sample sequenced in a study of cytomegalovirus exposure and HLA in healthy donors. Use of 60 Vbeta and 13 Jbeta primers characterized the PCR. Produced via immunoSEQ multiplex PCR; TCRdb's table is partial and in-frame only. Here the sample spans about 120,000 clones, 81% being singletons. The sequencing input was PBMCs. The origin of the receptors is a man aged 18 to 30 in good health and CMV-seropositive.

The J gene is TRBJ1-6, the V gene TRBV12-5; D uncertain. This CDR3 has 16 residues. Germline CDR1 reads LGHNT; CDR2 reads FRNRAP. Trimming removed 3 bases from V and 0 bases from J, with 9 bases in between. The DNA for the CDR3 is TGTGCTAGTGGTTTTGAGATGAGCTCCTATAATTCACCCCTCCACTTT. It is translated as CASGFEMSSYNSPLHF.

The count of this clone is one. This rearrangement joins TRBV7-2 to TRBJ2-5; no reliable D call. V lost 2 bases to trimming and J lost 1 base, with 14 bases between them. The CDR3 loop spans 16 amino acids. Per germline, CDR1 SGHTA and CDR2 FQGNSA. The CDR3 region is CASSLYPGPSQETQYF. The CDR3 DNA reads TGTGCCAGCAGCTTATATCCAGGTCCTTCCCAAGAGACCCAGTACTTC. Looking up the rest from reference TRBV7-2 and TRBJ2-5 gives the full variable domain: GAGVSQSPSNKVTEKGKDVELRCDPISGHTALYWYRQSLGQGLEFLIYFQGNSAPDKSGLPSDRFSAERTGGSVSTLTIQRTQQEDSAVYLCASSLYPGPSQETQYFGPGTRLLVL.

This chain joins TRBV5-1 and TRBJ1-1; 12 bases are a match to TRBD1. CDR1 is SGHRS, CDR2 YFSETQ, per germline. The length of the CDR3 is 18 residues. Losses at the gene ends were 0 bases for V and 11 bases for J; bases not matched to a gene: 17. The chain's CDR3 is CASSLGGLGQGAPGAAFF. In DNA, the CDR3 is TGCGCCAGCAGCTTGGGGGGCCTGGGACAGGGGGCGCCTGGCGCTGCTTTCTTT. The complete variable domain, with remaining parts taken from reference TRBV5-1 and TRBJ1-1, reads KAGVTQTPRYLIKTRGQQVTLSCSPISGHRSVSWYQQTPGQGLQFLFEYFSETQRNKGNFPGRFSGRQFSNSRSEMNVSTLELGDSALYLCASSLGGLGQGAPGAAFFGQGTRLTVV.

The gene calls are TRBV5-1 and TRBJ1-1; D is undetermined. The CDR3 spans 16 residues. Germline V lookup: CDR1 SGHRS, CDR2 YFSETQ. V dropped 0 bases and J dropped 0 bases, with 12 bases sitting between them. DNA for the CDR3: TGCGCCAGCAGCTTGGCCGCGGGCGTCATGAACACTGAAGCTTTCTTT. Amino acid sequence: CASSLAAGVMNTEAFF.

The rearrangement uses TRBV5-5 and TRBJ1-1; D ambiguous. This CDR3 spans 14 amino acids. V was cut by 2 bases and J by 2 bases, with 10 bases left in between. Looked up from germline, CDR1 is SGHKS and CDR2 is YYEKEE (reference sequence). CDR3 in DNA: TGTGCCAGCAGCTTCGGGGAGCTCAACACTGAAGCTTTCTTT. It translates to CASSFGELNTEAFF.

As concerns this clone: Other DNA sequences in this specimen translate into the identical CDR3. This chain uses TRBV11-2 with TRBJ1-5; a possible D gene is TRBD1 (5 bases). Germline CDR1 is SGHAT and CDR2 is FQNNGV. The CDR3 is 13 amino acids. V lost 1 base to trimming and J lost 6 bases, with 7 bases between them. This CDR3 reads CASSLGGGQPQHF. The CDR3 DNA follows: TGTGCCAGCAGCTTAGGGGGCGGTCAGCCCCAGCATTTT.

The CDR3 protein is CAWSVPLPGQGYDGYTF. For the CDR3, the DNA is TGTGCCTGGAGTGTACCCCTGCCGGGACAGGGGTATGATGGCTACACCTTC. The chain has TRBV30 and TRBJ1-2; the match to TRBD1 covers 10 bases. CDR3 size: 17 residues. J lost 6 bases, V lost 0 bases, and 13 bases had no gene match. The germline V gene encodes CDR1 GTSNPN and CDR2 SVGIG (reference sequence).

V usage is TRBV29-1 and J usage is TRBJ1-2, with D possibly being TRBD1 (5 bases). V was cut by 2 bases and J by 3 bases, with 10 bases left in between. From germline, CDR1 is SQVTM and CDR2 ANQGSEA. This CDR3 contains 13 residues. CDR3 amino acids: CSVESPRDYGYTF. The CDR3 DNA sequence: TGCAGCGTTGAATCCCCCAGGGACTATGGCTACACCTTC.

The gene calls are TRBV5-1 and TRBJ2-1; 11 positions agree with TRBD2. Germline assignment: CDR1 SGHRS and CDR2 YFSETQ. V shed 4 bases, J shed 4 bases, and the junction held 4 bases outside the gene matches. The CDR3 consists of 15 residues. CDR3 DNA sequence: TGCGCCAGCAGCACCGGGACTAGCGGATACAATGAGCAGTTCTTC. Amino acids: CASSTGTSGYNEQFF.

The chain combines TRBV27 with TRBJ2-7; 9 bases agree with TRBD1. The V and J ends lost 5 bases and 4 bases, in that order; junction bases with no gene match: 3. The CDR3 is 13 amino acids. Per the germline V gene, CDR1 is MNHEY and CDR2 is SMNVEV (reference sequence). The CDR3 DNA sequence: TGTGCCAGCAGTCTACAGGGGGCTTACGAGCAGTACTTC. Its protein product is CASSLQGAYEQYF.

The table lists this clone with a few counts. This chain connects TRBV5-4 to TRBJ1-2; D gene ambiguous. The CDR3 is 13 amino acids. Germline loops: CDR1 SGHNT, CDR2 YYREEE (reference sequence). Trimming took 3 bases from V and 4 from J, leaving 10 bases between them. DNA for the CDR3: TGTGCCAGCAGCTCGGTTACTCGCTATGGCTACACCTTC. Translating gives CASSSVTRYGYTF.

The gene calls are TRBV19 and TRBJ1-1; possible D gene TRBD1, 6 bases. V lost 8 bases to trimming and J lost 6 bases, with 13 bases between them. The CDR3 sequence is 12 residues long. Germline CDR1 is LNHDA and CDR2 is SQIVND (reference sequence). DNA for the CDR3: TGTGCCAGTTCCCACAGGGACGCTGAAGCTTTCTTT. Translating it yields CASSHRDAEAFF. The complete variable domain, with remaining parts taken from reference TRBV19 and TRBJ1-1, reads DGGITQSPKYLFRKEGQNVTLSCEQNLNHDAMYWYRQDPGQGLRLIYYSQIVNDFQKGDIAEGYSVSREKKESFPLTVTSAQKNPTAFYLCASSHRDAEAFFGQGTRLTVV.

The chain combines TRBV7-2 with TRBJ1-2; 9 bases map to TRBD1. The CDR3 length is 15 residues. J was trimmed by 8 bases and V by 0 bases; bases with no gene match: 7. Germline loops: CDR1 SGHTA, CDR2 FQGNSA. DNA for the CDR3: TGTGCCAGCAGCTTAGCGCGGACAGGGGTAGACGGCTACACCTTC. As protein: CASSLARTGVDGYTF. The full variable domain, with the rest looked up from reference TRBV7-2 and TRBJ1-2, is GAGVSQSPSNKVTEKGKDVELRCDPISGHTALYWYRQSLGQGLEFLIYFQGNSAPDKSGLPSDRFSAERTGGSVSTLTIQRTQQEDSAVYLCASSLARTGVDGYTFGSGTRLTVV.

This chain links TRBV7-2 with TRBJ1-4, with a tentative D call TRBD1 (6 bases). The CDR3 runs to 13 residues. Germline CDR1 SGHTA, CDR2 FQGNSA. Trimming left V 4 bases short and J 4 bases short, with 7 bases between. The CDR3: CASSWTDNEKLFF. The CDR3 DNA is TGTGCCAGCAGCTGGACAGATAATGAAAAACTGTTTTTT.

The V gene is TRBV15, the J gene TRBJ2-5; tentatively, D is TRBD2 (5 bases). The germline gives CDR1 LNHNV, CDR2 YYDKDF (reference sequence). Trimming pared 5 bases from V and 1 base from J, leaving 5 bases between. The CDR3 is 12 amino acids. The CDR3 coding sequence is TGTGCCACCAGCGAGGGCCAAGAGACCCAGTACTTC. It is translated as CATSEGQETQYF.

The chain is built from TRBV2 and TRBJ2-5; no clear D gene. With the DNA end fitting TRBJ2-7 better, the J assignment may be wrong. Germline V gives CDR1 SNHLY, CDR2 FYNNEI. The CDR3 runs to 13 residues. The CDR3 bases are TGTGCCAGCCTAGTAAACCTCTCCTACGAGCAGTACTTC. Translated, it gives CASLVNLSYEQYF.

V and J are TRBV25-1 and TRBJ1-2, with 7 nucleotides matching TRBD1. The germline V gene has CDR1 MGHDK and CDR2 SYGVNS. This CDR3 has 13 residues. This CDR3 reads CLGQAPEAYGYTF. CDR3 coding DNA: TGTTTAGGACAGGCCCCCGAAGCCTATGGCTACACCTTC.

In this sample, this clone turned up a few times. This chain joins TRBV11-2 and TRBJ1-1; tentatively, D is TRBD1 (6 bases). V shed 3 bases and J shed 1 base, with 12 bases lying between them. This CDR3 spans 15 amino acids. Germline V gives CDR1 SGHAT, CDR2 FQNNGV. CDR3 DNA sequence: TGTGCCAGCAGCTTGTTGACAGGCGAGAACACTGAAGCTTTCTTT. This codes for CASSLLTGENTEAFF.

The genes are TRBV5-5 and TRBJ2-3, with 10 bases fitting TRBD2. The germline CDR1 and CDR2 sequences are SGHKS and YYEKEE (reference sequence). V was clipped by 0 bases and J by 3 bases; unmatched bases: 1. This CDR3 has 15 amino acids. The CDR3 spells CASSLASGRTDTQYF. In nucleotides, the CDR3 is TGTGCCAGCAGCTTGGCTAGCGGGAGAACAGATACGCAGTATTTT. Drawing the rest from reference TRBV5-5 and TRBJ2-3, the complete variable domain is DAGVTQSPTHLIKTRGQQVTLRCSPISGHKSVSWYQQVLGQGPQFIFQYYEKEERGRGNFPDRFSARQFPNYSSELNVNALLLGDSALYLCASSLASGRTDTQYFGPGTRLTVL.

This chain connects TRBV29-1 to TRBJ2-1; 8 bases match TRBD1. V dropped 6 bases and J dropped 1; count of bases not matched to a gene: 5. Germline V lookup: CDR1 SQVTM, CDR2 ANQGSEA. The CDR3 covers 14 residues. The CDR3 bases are TGCAGCGTAATGCAGGGGGCGTCCTACAATGAGCAGTTCTTC. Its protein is CSVMQGASYNEQFF.

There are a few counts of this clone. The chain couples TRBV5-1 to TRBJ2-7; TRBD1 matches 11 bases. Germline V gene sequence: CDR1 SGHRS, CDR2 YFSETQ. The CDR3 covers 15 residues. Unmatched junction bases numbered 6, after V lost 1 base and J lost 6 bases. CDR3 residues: CASSLSTGQGGEQYF. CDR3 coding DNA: TGCGCCAGCAGCTTGAGTACGGGACAGGGGGGCGAGCAGTACTTC.

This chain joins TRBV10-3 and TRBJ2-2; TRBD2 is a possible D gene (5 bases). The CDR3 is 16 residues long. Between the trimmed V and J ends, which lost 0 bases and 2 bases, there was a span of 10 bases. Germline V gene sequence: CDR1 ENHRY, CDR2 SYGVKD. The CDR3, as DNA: TGTGCCATCAGTGAGTCGTCTAGCTCCAACACCGGGGAGCTGTTTTTT. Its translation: CAISESSSSNTGELFF.

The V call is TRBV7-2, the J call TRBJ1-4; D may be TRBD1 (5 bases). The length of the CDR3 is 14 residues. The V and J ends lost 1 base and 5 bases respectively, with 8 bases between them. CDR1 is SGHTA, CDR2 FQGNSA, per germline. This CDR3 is CASSLGRGNEKLFF. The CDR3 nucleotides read TGTGCCAGCAGCTTAGGACGGGGGAATGAAAAACTGTTTTTT.

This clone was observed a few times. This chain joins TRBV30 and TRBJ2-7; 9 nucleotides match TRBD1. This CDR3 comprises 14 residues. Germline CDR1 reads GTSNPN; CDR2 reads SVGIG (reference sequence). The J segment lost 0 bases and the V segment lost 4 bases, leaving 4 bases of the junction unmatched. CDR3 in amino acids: CAWKGTGSSYEQYF. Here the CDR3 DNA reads TGTGCCTGGAAGGGGACAGGGAGCTCCTACGAGCAGTACTTC.

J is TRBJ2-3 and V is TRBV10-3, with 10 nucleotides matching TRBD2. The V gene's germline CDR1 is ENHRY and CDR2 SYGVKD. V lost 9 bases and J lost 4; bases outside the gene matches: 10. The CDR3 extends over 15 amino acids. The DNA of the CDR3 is TGTGCCATAGGGACTAGCGATCAATGGGCAGATACGCAGTATTTT. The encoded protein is CAIGTSDQWADTQYF.

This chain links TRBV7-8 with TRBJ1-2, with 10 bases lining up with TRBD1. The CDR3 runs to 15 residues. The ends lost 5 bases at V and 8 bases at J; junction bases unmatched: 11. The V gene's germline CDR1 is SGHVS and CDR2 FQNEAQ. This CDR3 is CASSPTRTGGGGYTF. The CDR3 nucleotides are TGTGCCAGCAGCCCTACCCGGACAGGGGGGGGAGGCTACACCTTC. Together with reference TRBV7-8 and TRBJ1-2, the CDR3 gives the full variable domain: GAGVSQSPRYKVAKRGQDVALRCDPISGHVSLFWYQQALGQGPEFLTYFQNEAQLDKSGLPSDRFFAERPEGSVSTLKIQRTQQEDSAVYLCASSPTRTGGGGYTFGSGTRLTVV.

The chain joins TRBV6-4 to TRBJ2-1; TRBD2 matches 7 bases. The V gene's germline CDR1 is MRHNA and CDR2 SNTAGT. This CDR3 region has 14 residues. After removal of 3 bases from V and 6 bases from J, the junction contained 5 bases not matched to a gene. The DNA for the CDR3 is TGTGCCAGCAGTGAGACTAGCTCTGCCAATGAGCAGTTCTTC. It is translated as CASSETSSANEQFF.

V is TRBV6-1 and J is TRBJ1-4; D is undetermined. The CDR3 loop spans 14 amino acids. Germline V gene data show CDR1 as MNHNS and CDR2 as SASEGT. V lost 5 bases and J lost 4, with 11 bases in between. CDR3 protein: CASSRTALNEKLFF. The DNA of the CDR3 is TGTGCCAGCAGTCGAACAGCCCTTAATGAAAAACTGTTTTTT.

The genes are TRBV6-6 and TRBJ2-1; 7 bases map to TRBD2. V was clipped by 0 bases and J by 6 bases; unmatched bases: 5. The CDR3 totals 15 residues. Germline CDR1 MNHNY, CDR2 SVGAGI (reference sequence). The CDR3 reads CASSYSAGAVNEQFF. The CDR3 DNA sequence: TGTGCCAGCAGTTACTCGGCGGGAGCGGTCAATGAGCAGTTCTTC.

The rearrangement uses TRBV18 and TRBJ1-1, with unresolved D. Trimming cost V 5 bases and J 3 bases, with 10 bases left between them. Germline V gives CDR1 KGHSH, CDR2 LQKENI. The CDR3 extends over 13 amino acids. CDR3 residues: CASSGREDTEAFF. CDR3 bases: TGTGCCAGCTCAGGTAGGGAGGACACTGAAGCTTTCTTT.

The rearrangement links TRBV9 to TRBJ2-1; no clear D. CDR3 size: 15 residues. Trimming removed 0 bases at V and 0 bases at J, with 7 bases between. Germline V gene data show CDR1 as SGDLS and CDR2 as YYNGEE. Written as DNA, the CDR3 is TGTGCCAGCAGCGTAGGCCCCAGCTCCTACAATGAGCAGTTCTTC. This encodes CASSVGPSSYNEQFF.

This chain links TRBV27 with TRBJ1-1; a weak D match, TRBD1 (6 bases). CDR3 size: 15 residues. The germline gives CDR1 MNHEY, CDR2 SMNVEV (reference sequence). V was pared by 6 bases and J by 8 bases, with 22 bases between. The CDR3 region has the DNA TGTGCCAGCAGACGTAGCCGGGACAAAATCGGAGAAGCTTTCTTT. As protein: CASRRSRDKIGEAFF.